A single sample gave rise to the 21 T cell receptor beta chains below, sequenced in a study of breast tumors, draining lymph nodes, adjacent tissues. MiXCR, applied by TCRdb to the multiplex PCR reads, yields one record per CDR3 protein. Seen here are about 100,000 distinct CDR3 sequences, around 20% observed once, and the top ten hold roughly 1.2%. Axillary draining lymph nodes of breast cancer patients supplied the node samples. The sample taken for sequencing was axillary lymph node tissue. Every receptor here comes from a female donor with breast cancer. Some clones in this sample may be carry-over from other donors' samples.

This clonotype was detected ten times or more. The CDR3 here is CASSTGTQPQHF. The CDR3 nucleotides read TGTGCCAGCAGCACCGGGACGCAGCCCCAGCATTTT. The gene calls are TRBV3-1 and TRBJ1-5; possibly TRBD1 for D (5 bases). Trimming pared 5 bases from V and 7 bases from J, leaving 9 bases between. CDR1 is LGHDT, CDR2 YNNKEL, per germline (reference sequence). This CDR3 region has 12 residues.

About this clonotype: This may come from a read error, since a much larger clone is one base off. The rearrangement uses TRBV4-1 and TRBJ2-1, with 10 nucleotides matching TRBD2. This CDR3 has 17 amino acids. CDR1 and CDR2 (germline): MGHRA, YSYEKL. After removal of 4 bases from V and 2 bases from J, the junction contained 8 bases not matched to a gene. CDR3 bases: TGCGCCAGCAGCCCAGGACTAGCGGTAAGCCCCTACAATGAGCAGTTCTTC. Translation: CASSPGLAVSPYNEQFF.

This clonotype has more than one count but fewer than ten. The chain links TRBV11-2 to TRBJ2-1; D remains ambiguous. The germline gives CDR1 SGHAT, CDR2 FQNNGV. Trimming took off 5 bases at V and 6 bases at J, with 5 bases between the two ends. The CDR3 sequence is 11 residues long. In DNA form, the CDR3 reads TGTGCCAGCAGCCCCTCCAATGAGCAGTTCTTC. The encoded protein is CASSPSNEQFF. The full variable domain, in which reference TRBV11-2 and TRBJ2-1 provide the parts outside the CDR3, is EAGVAQSPRYKIIEKRQSVAFWCNPISGHATLYWYQQILGQGPKLLIQFQNNGVVDDSQLPKDRFSAERLKGVDSTLKIQPAKLEDSAVYLCASSPSNEQFFGPGTRLTVL.

Remarks on this clonotype: A much more abundant neighbour one base away suggests this may be a read error. This chain uses TRBV19 with TRBJ2-1, with a tentative D call TRBD2 (5 bases). CDR3 size: 16 residues. The V end lost 3 bases, the J end lost 8 bases, and 20 bases lay between the germline ends. CDR1 LNHDA and CDR2 SQIVND come from the germline V gene (reference sequence). CDR3 bases: TGTGCCAGTAGTATCGATCTAGCAGAACGGTACGATGAGCAGTTCTTC. Translating gives CASSIDLAERYDEQFF.

The chain joins TRBV28 to TRBJ2-7; D could derive from TRBD1 or TRBD2 (5 bases each). V gave up 1 base and J gave up 12 bases, with 13 bases separating them. This CDR3 is 12 amino acids long. Germline CDR1 reads MDHEN; CDR2 reads SYDVKM. CDR3 sequence reads: CASSLYRGRGYF. CDR3 nucleotide sequence: TGTGCCAGCAGTTTATACCGGGGAAGGGGGTACTTC.

This clonotype was seen ten or more times. The chain's CDR3 is CASSRGQGEQETQYF. The DNA for the CDR3 is TGTGCCAGCAGCCGGGGACAGGGGGAACAAGAGACCCAGTACTTC. The chain uses TRBV3-1 and TRBJ2-5, with 11 bases that match TRBD1. CDR1 is LGHDT, CDR2 YNNKEL, per germline (reference sequence). The length of the CDR3 is 15 residues. J gave up 2 bases and V 4 bases, and 3 bases lay outside the gene matches.

This clonotype appeared a few times. The chain carries TRBV30 and TRBJ2-5; 8 bases fit TRBD1. The CDR3 length is 14 residues. Germline V gene sequence: CDR1 GTSNPN, CDR2 SVGIG (reference sequence). Trimming cost V 5 bases and J 7 bases; bases outside gene matches: 12. CDR3 sequence: CAWGDRPLGGTQYF. DNA for the CDR3: TGTGCCTGGGGGGACAGGCCCCTGGGGGGGACCCAGTACTTC.

The sample holds many counts of this clonotype. The chain carries TRBV5-1 and TRBJ2-1, with 7 bases that match TRBD1. V lost 0 bases to trimming and J lost 10 bases; unmatched junction nucleotides: 7. The CDR3 has 14 amino acids. CDR1 and CDR2 from the germline V gene are SGHRS and YFSETQ. The CDR3, as DNA: TGCGCCAGCAGCTTGGATGCAGGGGGTTTAGAGCAGTTCTTC. It specifies CASSLDAGGLEQFF.

This chain uses TRBV28 with TRBJ2-5; unclear D gene. The length of the CDR3 is 14 residues. CDR1 MDHEN and CDR2 SYDVKM come from the germline V gene. Between the trimmed V and J ends, which lost 4 bases and 5 bases, there was a span of 14 bases. CDR3 in amino acids: CASSSQPRLETQYF. CDR3 DNA sequence: TGTGCCAGCAGTTCCCAACCTCGGTTGGAGACCCAGTACTTC.

This clonotype was observed many times. The chain uses TRBV20-1 and TRBJ2-1; D is ambiguous. The CDR3 is 11 residues long. Germline V lookup: CDR1 DFQATT, CDR2 SNEGSKA (reference sequence). V gave up 3 bases and J gave up 7 bases, with 7 bases separating them. The CDR3 region is CSASWGNEQFF. CDR3 coding DNA: TGCAGTGCTAGCTGGGGAAATGAGCAGTTCTTC.

This clonotype occurred many times. The gene calls are TRBV19 and TRBJ1-5; 10 nucleotides align to TRBD1. With 5 bases clipped from V and 0 bases from J, the junction kept 7 bases outside the gene matches. CDR1 is LNHDA and CDR2 is SQIVND in the germline V gene (reference sequence). CDR3 length equals 17 residues. For the CDR3, the DNA is TGTGCCAGTAGTGTCGGACAGGGGGGATATAGCAATCAGCCCCAGCATTTT. It specifies CASSVGQGGYSNQPQHF.

As for this clonotype: A read error is possible here, since a much larger clone lies one base away. The chain employs TRBV7-6 and TRBJ2-2; the D gene is possibly TRBD2 (6 bases). The CDR3 extends over 17 amino acids. CDR1 and CDR2 (germline): SGHVS, FNYEAQ. Trimming shortened V by 5 bases and J by 7 bases, and 23 bases separated the two germline ends. CDR3 in DNA: TGTGCCAGCAGCATAGAGGGTGGCGGGGTCGCTGGCGGGGAGCTGTTTTTT. Its protein is CASSIEGGGVAGGELFF.

This clonotype was picked up many times. The rearrangement uses TRBV19 and TRBJ1-6; D gene ambiguous. The germline V and J ends were trimmed by 3 bases and 0 bases, with 6 bases remaining between them. The CDR3 contains 15 residues. Germline values: CDR1 LNHDA, CDR2 SQIVND (reference sequence). The CDR3 is CASSILGSYNSPLHF. In nucleotides, the CDR3 is TGTGCCAGTAGTATTTTGGGCTCCTATAATTCACCCCTCCACTTT.

This chain joins TRBV12-3 or TRBV12-4 and TRBJ2-2, with D perhaps TRBD1 (5 bases). Between the trimmed V and J ends, which lost 5 bases and 5 bases, there was a span of 15 bases. This CDR3 is 15 amino acids long. CDR3 amino acids: CASSISGARTGELFF. The DNA for the CDR3 is TGTGCCAGCAGTATTTCTGGGGCTCGGACCGGGGAGCTGTTTTTT.

This clonotype was seen repeatedly, ten times or more. The V gene is TRBV6-1, the J gene TRBJ2-7; D unclear. V was clipped by 1 base and J by 7 bases, with 8 bases between them. Looked up from germline, CDR1 is MNHNS and CDR2 is SASEGT. CDR3 length: 12 residues. The CDR3 DNA reads TGTGCCAGCAGTGAAGTTGGGGTAGAGCAGTACTTC. Its protein product is CASSEVGVEQYF.

This clonotype was recorded at least ten times. The V call is TRBV11-3, the J call TRBJ2-5; D remains unclear. Germline V lookup: CDR1 SGHNT, CDR2 YENEEA. CDR3 size: 13 residues. V gave up 1 base and J gave up 5 bases, with 8 bases separating them. As DNA, the CDR3 is TGTGCCAGCAGCTTAGGGGTGGGGGAGACCCAGTACTTC. Its translation: CASSLGVGETQYF.

V is TRBV10-1 and J is TRBJ2-3; 7 nucleotides agree with TRBD1. This CDR3 contains 14 residues. Germline CDR1 reads WNHNN; CDR2 reads SYGVQD (reference sequence). J lost 4 bases, V lost 1 base, and 2 bases had no gene match. The DNA of the CDR3 is TGCGCCAGCAGTGAGTACAGGGGCGCAGATACGCAGTATTTT. It codes for CASSEYRGADTQYF.

The J gene is TRBJ1-4, the V gene TRBV29-1; 8 nucleotides align to TRBD1. This CDR3 is built from 14 residues. The J segment lost 6 bases and the V segment lost 3 bases, leaving 6 bases of the junction unmatched. CDR1 SQVTM and CDR2 ANQGSEA come from the germline V gene. CDR3 amino acids: CSVDTGQGYEKLFF. The CDR3 DNA sequence: TGCAGCGTTGACACCGGACAGGGCTATGAAAAACTGTTTTTT.

This clonotype was counted ten times or more. This rearrangement joins TRBV11-2 to TRBJ2-7; 10 bases are a match to TRBD1. Germline V CDR1 and CDR2: SGHAT, FQNNGV. This CDR3 spans 16 amino acids. After removal of 3 bases from V and 3 bases from J, the junction contained 8 bases not matched to a gene. This CDR3 is CASSLGTRDRGYEQYF. The CDR3 DNA sequence: TGTGCCAGCAGCTTGGGGACCCGGGACAGGGGCTACGAGCAGTACTTC.

There are a few counts of this clonotype. V gene TRBV6-5 combines with J gene TRBJ2-6; possible D gene TRBD1, 5 bases. The CDR3 has 17 amino acids. Germline loops: CDR1 MNHEY, CDR2 SVGAGI. Trimming shortened V by 5 bases and J by 0 bases, and 14 bases separated the two germline ends. The CDR3 sequence: CASSPTGFRSGANVLTF. The CDR3, as DNA: TGTGCCAGCAGTCCTACAGGCTTCCGCTCTGGGGCCAACGTCCTGACTTTC.

This clonotype was found many times. The V gene is TRBV5-5, the J gene TRBJ2-7; D unclear. The germline V and J ends were trimmed by 2 bases and 0 bases, with 6 bases remaining between them. This CDR3 contains 13 residues. Germline-derived CDR1 and CDR2 are SGHKS and YYEKEE (reference sequence). CDR3 DNA: TGTGCCAGCAGCTTTCGCCTCTCCTACGAGCAGTACTTC. It encodes CASSFRLSYEQYF.